This is a list of T cell receptor beta chains from one sample in a study of T cell changes during pregnancy in multiple sclerosis. Only in-frame clones appear in the TCRdb table, and some are missing; sequencing was by immunoSEQ multiplex PCR. The table lists tens of thousands of clones, less than 95% of them singletons. This material consisted of peripheral blood, taken in the third trimester of pregnancy. Source of these receptors: a female donor with multiple sclerosis, enrolled in a pregnancy study. The CDR3 runs from the conserved cysteine through the conserved F or W. The D gene is left open where the match is weak. Size is omitted from some rows. Given values are once, few, many or a class for expanded clones.

clone_size j_call v_call d_call cdr3_aa cdr3_nt
NA TRBJ1-1 TRBV5-6 NA CASSLVEPSNTEAFF TGTGCCAGCAGCTTGGTAGAGCCCTCGAACACTGAAGCTTTCTTT
NA TRBJ1-5 TRBV7-9 NA CASSSQRTDSNQPQHF TGTGCCAGCAGCTCTCAAAGGACAGATAGCAATCAGCCCCAGCATTTT
NA TRBJ2-7 TRBV27 NA CASSRQTDAHEQYF TGTGCCAGCAGCCGACAGACGGACGCCCACGAGCAGTACTTC
NA TRBJ2-7 TRBV6-1 TRBD2 CASKFSGGGEQYF TGTGCCAGCAAATTTAGCGGGGGGGGCGAGCAGTACTTC
NA TRBJ2-1 TRBV12-5 NA CASGLETLAGFSYNEQFF TGTGCTAGTGGTTTAGAAACTTTGGCGGGGTTCTCCTACAATGAGCAGTTCTTC
once TRBJ1-2 TRBV10-3 TRBD1 CAISQGADYGYTF TGTGCCATCAGCCAGGGGGCGGACTATGGCTACACCTTC
NA TRBJ2-5 TRBV5-5 NA CASSFGGAVETQYF TGTGCCAGCAGCTTTGGGGGGGCCGTAGAGACCCAGTACTTC
NA TRBJ2-1 TRBV6-4 TRBD2 CASSDSSGGAWDEQFF TGTGCCAGCAGTGACTCCAGCGGGGGGGCCTGGGATGAGCAGTTCTTC
few TRBJ2-7 TRBV6-8 TRBD2 CASRGRGSYEQYF TGTGCCAGCCGCGGTCGCGGGAGCTACGAGCAGTACTTC
NA TRBJ1-5 TRBV5-1 TRBD1 CASSYTGAGNQPQHF TGCGCCAGCAGCTATACAGGGGCTGGCAATCAGCCCCAGCATTTT
NA TRBJ2-3 TRBV7-2 TRBD1 CASSLWTGSTDTQYF TGTGCCAGCAGCTTGTGGACAGGTAGCACAGATACGCAGTATTTT
NA TRBJ1-1 TRBV9 TRBD1 CASSVGPGQGDSSGLGEAFF TGTGCCAGCAGCGTTGGACCGGGACAGGGGGATAGCTCGGGCCTTGGGGAAGCTTTCTTT
NA TRBJ1-4 TRBV6-1 NA CASSEAGGEEKLFF TGTGCCAGCAGTGAAGCTGGGGGGGAAGAAAAACTGTTTTTT
NA TRBJ1-2 TRBV6-1 TRBD1 CASSEGGDRGLGYTF TGTGCCAGCAGTGAAGGTGGGGACAGGGGGCTTGGCTACACCTTC
NA TRBJ2-1 TRBV7-8 TRBD2 CASRRRTSGQLYNEQFF TGTGCCAGCAGGCGGAGGACTAGCGGGCAATTATACAATGAGCAGTTCTTC
NA TRBJ2-1 TRBV7-2 NA CASSSTRDREQFF TGTGCCAGCAGCTCGACCCGGGATCGTGAGCAGTTCTTC
NA TRBJ1-5 TRBV2 TRBD1 CASSEDRVNQPQHF TGTGCCAGCAGTGAGGACAGGGTAAATCAGCCCCAGCATTTT
NA TRBJ2-2 TRBV4-2 TRBD2 CASSQASGTGELFF TGTGCCAGCAGCCAAGCTAGCGGCACCGGGGAGCTGTTTTTT
NA TRBJ2-1 TRBV7-9 TRBD2 CASSPLADNEQFF TGTGCCAGCAGCCCTCTAGCGGACAATGAGCAGTTCTTC
NA TRBJ2-2 TRBV11-3 TRBD1 CASSLDQGGSTNTGELFF TGTGCCAGCAGCTTAGATCAAGGGGGCAGCACGAACACCGGGGAGCTGTTTTTT
NA TRBJ2-7 TRBV5-1 TRBD1 CASSFLTGSTYEQYF TGCGCCAGCAGCTTCCTGACAGGGTCCACCTACGAGCAGTACTTC
NA TRBJ1-5 TRBV9 NA CASSVGAGPQPQHF TGTGCCAGCAGCGTAGGGGCAGGGCCCCAGCCCCAGCATTTT
NA TRBJ2-1 TRBV28 NA CASSSFLGTRFNNEQFF TGTGCCAGCAGTTCATTTCTCGGGACACGATTTAACAATGAGCAGTTCTTC
NA TRBJ1-5 TRBV9 NA CASSPTPGYDQPQHF TGTGCCAGCAGCCCCACCCCAGGGTATGATCAGCCCCAGCATTTT
NA TRBJ1-5 TRBV27 NA CASSLQLTQPQHF TGTGCCAGCAGTTTACAACTTACGCAGCCCCAGCATTTT
NA TRBJ1-3 TRBV7-8 TRBD1 CASAWTGGNTIYF TGTGCCAGCGCCTGGACAGGGGGAAACACCATATATTTT
once TRBJ1-5 TRBV19 TRBD1 CASSGTGGMWPQHF TGTGCCAGTAGTGGGACAGGGGGTATGTGGCCCCAGCATTTT
NA TRBJ2-5 TRBV5-8 TRBD2 CASSPGRGRDRETQYF TGTGCCAGCAGCCCCGGGAGGGGCCGGGATAGGGAGACCCAGTACTTC
NA TRBJ1-1 TRBV9 TRBD1 CASSDDPGQGLNTEAFF TGTGCCAGCAGTGATGATCCGGGACAGGGATTGAACACTGAAGCTTTCTTT
NA TRBJ2-7 TRBV5-6 TRBD2 CASSPGGGTLYEQYF TGTGCCAGCAGCCCGGGAGGAGGGACTTTATACGAGCAGTACTTC
once TRBJ2-3 TRBV6-6 NA CAVKRVGGADTQYF TGTGCCGTCAAGCGGGTGGGGGGTGCAGATACGCAGTATTTT